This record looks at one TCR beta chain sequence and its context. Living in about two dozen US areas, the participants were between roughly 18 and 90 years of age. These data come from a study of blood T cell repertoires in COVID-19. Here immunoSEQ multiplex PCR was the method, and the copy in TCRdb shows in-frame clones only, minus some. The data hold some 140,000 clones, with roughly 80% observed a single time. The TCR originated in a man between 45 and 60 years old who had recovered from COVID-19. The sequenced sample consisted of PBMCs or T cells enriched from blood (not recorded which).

CDR3 region: CASRRTGAGANVLTF. CDR3 nucleotide sequence: TGTGCCAGCAGGAGGACAGGGGCTGGGGCCAACGTCCTGACTTTC. The rearrangement links TRBV2 to TRBJ2-6; 9 positions agree with TRBD1. The CDR3 has 15 amino acids. V was pared by 6 bases and J by 2 bases, with 2 bases of the junction left unmatched. Germline-derived CDR1 and CDR2 are SNHLY and FYNNEI.